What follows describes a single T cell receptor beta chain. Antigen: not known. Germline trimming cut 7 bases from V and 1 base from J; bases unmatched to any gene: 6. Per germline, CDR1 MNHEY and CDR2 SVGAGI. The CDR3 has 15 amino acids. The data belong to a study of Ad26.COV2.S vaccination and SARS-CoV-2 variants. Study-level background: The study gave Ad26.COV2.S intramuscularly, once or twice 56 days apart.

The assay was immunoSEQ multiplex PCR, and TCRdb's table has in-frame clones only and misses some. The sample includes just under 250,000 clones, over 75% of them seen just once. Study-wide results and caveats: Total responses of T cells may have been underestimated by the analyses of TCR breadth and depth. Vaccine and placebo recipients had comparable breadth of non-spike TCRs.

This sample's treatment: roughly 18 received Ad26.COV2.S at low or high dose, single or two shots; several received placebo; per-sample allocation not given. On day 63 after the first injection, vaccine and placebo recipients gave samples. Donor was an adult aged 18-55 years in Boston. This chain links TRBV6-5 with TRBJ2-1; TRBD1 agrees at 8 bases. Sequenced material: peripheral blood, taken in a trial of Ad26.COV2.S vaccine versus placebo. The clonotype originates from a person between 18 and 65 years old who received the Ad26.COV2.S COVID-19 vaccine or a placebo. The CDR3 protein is CASTGQGRSYNEQFF. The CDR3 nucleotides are TGTGCCAGCACCGGACAGGGAAGGTCCTACAATGAGCAGTTCTTC.